The 29 T cell receptor beta chains below were found in one sample sequenced in a study of T cell responses to AZD1222 COVID-19 vaccine (dated by TCRdb to the early 2020s). This specimen's time point label, interpreted: baseline before first vaccination. The library came from the immunoSEQ multiplex PCR assay. Entries here come from immuneACCESS through TCRdb and include only in-frame sequences with V and J called. Some clones fail to appear in such tables; in the studies checked, an unresolved V gene covers under half of the shortfall, and the cause of the remainder is unknown. For this sample there are some 120,000 clones; about 92% appear just once. The ten largest make up approximately 1% of the sample. Here the sequenced sample was peripheral blood, taken on day 0 of AZD1222 vaccination. Receptor source: an adult in good health.

This clone has only a few counts. The CDR3 DNA is TGTGCCAGCAGCTTAGACAGGGGTTCACCCCTCCACTTT. It is translated as CASSLDRGSPLHF. The chain combines TRBV7-3 with TRBJ1-6, with 8 nucleotides matching TRBD1. J was trimmed by 9 bases and V by 2 bases; bases with no gene match: 0. Germline CDR1 and CDR2: SGHTA and FQGTGA. The CDR3 spans 13 residues.

The chain carries TRBV10-3 and TRBJ2-7, with TRBD2 matching over 11 bases. CDR1 and CDR2 from the germline V gene are ENHRY and SYGVKD. This CDR3 is built from 14 residues. Losses at the gene ends were 6 bases for V and 0 bases for J; bases not matched to a gene: 1. The CDR3 coding sequence is TGTGCCATCAGGACTAGCGGGAACTCCTACGAGCAGTACTTC. Amino acid sequence: CAIRTSGNSYEQYF.

V gene TRBV5-1 combines with J gene TRBJ2-5; 8 positions match TRBD1. The CDR3 length is 14 residues. Germline V gives CDR1 SGHRS, CDR2 YFSETQ. V was clipped by 4 bases and J by 5 bases; unmatched bases: 7. This CDR3 reads CASSIGQGEETQYF. The DNA of the CDR3 is TGCGCCAGCAGCATTGGACAGGGTGAGGAGACCCAGTACTTC.

The chain couples TRBV30 to TRBJ1-1; no clear D. V was trimmed by 2 bases and J by 0 bases, leaving 7 bases between them. The germline CDR1 and CDR2 sequences are GTSNPN and SVGIG (reference sequence). The CDR3 totals 13 residues. CDR3 bases: TGTGCCTGGAGTCACGGGGTGAACACTGAAGCTTTCTTT. This translates into CAWSHGVNTEAFF.

The chain is built from TRBV6-1 and TRBJ1-6; D unresolved. The CDR3 runs 15 residues. Trimming pared 2 bases from V and 10 bases from J, leaving 15 bases between. Germline values: CDR1 MNHNS, CDR2 SASEGT. The CDR3 loop reads CASSESSILRSPLHF. DNA of the CDR3: TGTGCCAGCAGTGAAAGTAGTATCCTCAGATCACCCCTCCACTTT.

The rearrangement joins TRBV7-8 to TRBJ1-5; no definite D call. The CDR3 covers 12 residues. Germline V gives CDR1 SGHVS, CDR2 FQNEAQ. Deletions cut 1 base from V and 6 bases from J, with 4 bases between. CDR3 sequence: CASSLEVQPQHF. The CDR3 nucleotides are TGTGCCAGCAGCTTAGAGGTTCAGCCCCAGCATTTT.

The rearrangement links TRBV29-1 to TRBJ1-1, with TRBD1 matching 10 bases. The CDR3 loop spans 13 amino acids. The germline V gene encodes CDR1 SQVTM and CDR2 ANQGSEA. Losses at the gene ends were 6 bases for V and 7 bases for J; bases not matched to a gene: 8. The CDR3 protein is CSVLDRGPNEAFF. The CDR3 DNA is TGCAGCGTACTTGACAGGGGGCCCAATGAAGCTTTCTTT.

The genes are TRBV5-6 and TRBJ2-3; 11 nucleotides agree with TRBD1. This CDR3 comprises 16 residues. The V gene end was trimmed by 6 bases and the J gene end by 4 bases; junction bases not matched to a gene: 10. Germline V lookup: CDR1 SGHDT, CDR2 YYEEEE. Here the CDR3 reads CASILGGQGVADTQYF. Written as DNA, the CDR3 is TGTGCCAGCATCCTAGGGGGACAGGGGGTAGCAGATACGCAGTATTTT.

The chain recombines TRBV5-4 with TRBJ1-5; no definite D call. CDR1 is SGHNT and CDR2 is YYREEE in the germline V gene (reference sequence). Trimming took off 5 bases at V and 5 bases at J, with 8 bases between the two ends. The CDR3 is 12 amino acids. As DNA, the CDR3 is TGTGCCAGCAGGCTAGACGATCAGCCCCAGCATTTT. This translates into CASRLDDQPQHF.

As concerns this clone: Relative to the germline gene, one junction end is altered; a read error may explain this. The chain couples TRBV7-7 to TRBJ2-7; TRBD2 is a possible D gene (5 bases). The CDR3 spans 13 residues. The germline V gene encodes CDR1 SSHAT and CDR2 FNYEAQ (reference sequence). The CDR3 here is CASSLAPLGEQYF. The CDR3, as DNA: TGTGCTAGCAGCTTAGCGCCGTTGGGCGAGCAGTACTTC.

The rearrangement links TRBV7-3 to TRBJ2-1; 10 nucleotides line up with TRBD2. The V gene's germline CDR1 is SGHTA and CDR2 FQGTGA. V shed 3 bases and J 2 bases; nucleotides not matched to a gene: 4. There are 16 residues in the CDR3. The CDR3: CASSFSGTSAYNEQFF. DNA for the CDR3: TGTGCCAGCAGCTTCTCTGGGACTAGCGCCTACAATGAGCAGTTCTTC.

This clone has a single count. The rearrangement uses TRBV5-1 and TRBJ2-7; 8 bases align to TRBD1. CDR1 and CDR2 (germline): SGHRS, YFSETQ. The CDR3 runs to 15 residues. The V segment lost 0 bases and the J segment 5 bases; nucleotides outside the gene matches: 7. The CDR3 sequence is CASSLDGQGPNEQYF. CDR3 nucleotides: TGCGCCAGCAGCTTGGACGGACAGGGACCGAACGAGCAGTACTTC.

The V and J genes are TRBV30 and TRBJ2-7; no clear D gene. Germline CDR1 reads GTSNPN; CDR2 reads SVGIG (reference sequence). The CDR3 consists of 15 residues. Trimming removed 0 bases at V and 1 base at J, with 13 bases between. CDR3: CAWSVVARRSYEQYF. In DNA form, the CDR3 reads TGTGCCTGGAGTGTAGTAGCCCGCCGTTCCTACGAGCAGTACTTC.

J is TRBJ2-7 and V is TRBV9; D gene unclear. Germline V gene sequence: CDR1 SGDLS, CDR2 YYNGEE. The V end lost 0 bases, the J end lost 2 bases, and 12 bases lay between the germline ends. The CDR3 length is 15 residues. The CDR3 sequence is CASSVGSRPTYEQYF. CDR3 nucleotides: TGTGCCAGCAGCGTAGGGTCGCGGCCCACCTACGAGCAGTACTTC.

This chain connects TRBV18 to TRBJ1-4, with a weak D call TRBD1 (6 bases). This CDR3 has 16 residues. CDR1 KGHSH and CDR2 LQKENI come from the germline V gene. V was shortened by 3 bases and J by 8 bases, with 19 bases between the two germline ends. Written as DNA, the CDR3 is TGTGCCAGCTCACCTTGGACAGCCGGATTAGAAGAAAAACTGTTTTTT. Translating it yields CASSPWTAGLEEKLFF.

The rearrangement joins TRBV3-1 (or the pseudogene TRBV3-2) to TRBJ2-3; D possibly corresponds to TRBD2 (6 bases). Germline lookup yields CDR1 LGHDT and CDR2 YNNKEL (reference sequence). The CDR3 has 15 amino acids. The V end lost 5 bases, the J end lost 6 bases, and 18 bases lay between the germline ends. DNA for the CDR3: TGTGCCAGCAGCACCCGGGACTCCCATCCGGATACGCAGTATTTT. Its protein product is CASSTRDSHPDTQYF.

In this sample, this clone turned up once. The chain uses TRBV28 and TRBJ1-2; TRBD1 is a possible D gene (6 bases). The V and J ends lost 5 bases and 6 bases respectively, with 19 bases between them. This CDR3 is 15 amino acids long. Per germline, CDR1 MDHEN and CDR2 SYDVKM. CDR3 region: CASSRYSAGDNGYTF. CDR3 nucleotide sequence: TGTGCCAGCAGTCGATATTCCGCCGGGGACAATGGCTACACCTTC.

The chain couples TRBV2 to TRBJ1-5; D not resolved. V lost 7 bases and J lost 4, with 17 bases in between. Germline V gene lookup returns CDR1 SNHLY and CDR2 FYNNEI. The CDR3 runs 15 residues. CDR3 coding DNA: TGTGCCAGCACCCCCACGGCAGGAATGAATCAGCCCCAGCATTTT. Translated, it gives CASTPTAGMNQPQHF.

The chain recombines TRBV20-1 with TRBJ1-4; no clear D. Germline V gene data show CDR1 as DFQATT and CDR2 as SNEGSKA (reference sequence). Trimming removed 3 bases at V and 0 bases at J, with 8 bases between. The CDR3 runs to 14 residues. CDR3 sequence (DNA): TGCAGTGCTAGTAGCGGGGCAACTAATGAAAAACTGTTTTTT. This gives the protein CSASSGATNEKLFF.

The sample holds a few counts of this clone. The chain couples TRBV5-1 to TRBJ2-5; no clear D. The germline V gene encodes CDR1 SGHRS and CDR2 YFSETQ. This CDR3 has 13 residues. The V gene lost 4 bases and the J gene lost 5 bases, with 12 bases spanning the gap. CDR3 in amino acids: CASSRTSGETQYF. The CDR3 DNA reads TGCGCCAGCAGCCGGACGTCCGGGGAGACCCAGTACTTC. Full variable domain (rest looked up from reference TRBV5-1 and TRBJ2-5): KAGVTQTPRYLIKTRGQQVTLSCSPISGHRSVSWYQQTPGQGLQFLFEYFSETQRNKGNFPGRFSGRQFSNSRSEMNVSTLELGDSALYLCASSRTSGETQYFGPGTRLLVL.

This clone appeared a single time. The chain employs TRBV10-3 and TRBJ2-1; 10 positions match TRBD2. CDR3 length equals 16 residues. Per germline, CDR1 ENHRY and CDR2 SYGVKD. V lost 5 bases, J lost 3 bases, and 7 bases stayed unmatched. DNA of the CDR3: TGTGCCATCAGTAGGGGACTAGCGATTTACTACAATGAGCAGTTCTTC. Its translation: CAISRGLAIYYNEQFF.

CDR3 in amino acids: CASTRTGVTDTQYF. DNA of the CDR3: TGTGCCAGTACCCGGACAGGGGTGACAGATACGCAGTATTTT. The V gene is TRBV19, the J gene TRBJ2-3; the match to TRBD1 covers 9 bases. The CDR3 sequence is 14 residues long. V trimming: 7 bases; J trimming: 3 bases; junction bases outside the gene matches: 5. Germline CDR1 LNHDA, CDR2 SQIVND (reference sequence).

The sample holds one count of this clone. This chain uses TRBV6-5 with TRBJ2-1; D gene unclear. V lost 7 bases to trimming and J lost 2 bases, with 15 bases between them. This CDR3 comprises 15 residues. The germline CDR1 and CDR2 sequences are MNHEY and SVGAGI. The CDR3 nucleotides are TGTGCCAGCAATCGCGCGGACCCAACCTACAATGAGCAGTTCTTC. Translated: CASNRADPTYNEQFF.

A single count supports this clone. At one boundary the junction diverges from the germline segment, which might be a read error. The gene calls are TRBV6-1 and TRBJ1-4, with a weak D call TRBD1 (6 bases). Germline lookup yields CDR1 MNHNS and CDR2 SASEGT. This CDR3 spans 16 amino acids. CDR3 protein: CASSQARGGTNEKLFF. In DNA, the CDR3 is TGTGCCAGCAGTCAAGCAAGGGGGGGGACTAATGAAAAACTGTTTTTT.

This rearrangement joins TRBV5-5 to TRBJ1-4; 10 bases are shared with TRBD1. The CDR3 runs to 14 residues. CDR1 SGHKS and CDR2 YYEKEE come from the germline V gene (reference sequence). V was pared by 5 bases and J by 7 bases, with 5 bases of the junction left unmatched. CDR3 residues: CASSSGQGGEKLFF. DNA of the CDR3: TGTGCCAGCAGTTCAGGACAGGGGGGTGAAAAACTGTTTTTT.

The V call is TRBV9, the J call TRBJ2-3; 9 nucleotides line up with TRBD2. J gave up 7 bases and V 3 bases, and 18 bases lay outside the gene matches. CDR1 is SGDLS and CDR2 is YYNGEE in the germline V gene. This CDR3 is 18 amino acids long. As DNA, the CDR3 is TGTGCCAGCAGCGCAGAAGACCCGACTAGCGGAATGGTGTATACGCAGTATTTT. It is translated as CASSAEDPTSGMVYTQYF.

The chain combines TRBV3-1 (or the pseudogene TRBV3-2) with TRBJ1-2; D uncertain. The V end lost 7 bases, the J end lost 7 bases, and 22 bases lay between the germline ends. Germline CDR1 LGHDT, CDR2 YNNKEL (reference sequence). This CDR3 region has 15 residues. In DNA, the CDR3 is TGTGCCAGCACCCCGGGTCCCTTCTCTCTAGGTGGCTACACCTTC. This codes for CASTPGPFSLGGYTF.

The genes are TRBV19 and TRBJ2-7; no clear D gene. The CDR3 totals 13 residues. The V and J ends lost 5 bases and 1 base respectively, with 9 bases between them. Looked up from germline, CDR1 is LNHDA and CDR2 is SQIVND (reference sequence). The CDR3 region is CASSRAGSYEQYF. CDR3 sequence (DNA): TGTGCCAGTAGTCGAGCAGGATCCTACGAGCAGTACTTC. Variable domain in full (rest from reference TRBV19 and TRBJ2-7): DGGITQSPKYLFRKEGQNVTLSCEQNLNHDAMYWYRQDPGQGLRLIYYSQIVNDFQKGDIAEGYSVSREKKESFPLTVTSAQKNPTAFYLCASSRAGSYEQYFGPGTRLTVT.

The chain links TRBV27 to TRBJ1-1; possible D gene TRBD1, 5 bases. The CDR3 is made up of 14 amino acids. Germline CDR1 reads MNHEY; CDR2 reads SMNVEV (reference sequence). V lost 6 bases, J lost 4 bases, and 15 bases lay in between. CDR3 sequence: CASSRRRGGTEAFF. For the CDR3, the DNA is TGTGCCAGCAGCAGAAGGAGGGGCGGCACTGAAGCTTTCTTT.